One sample yielded the 2 T cell receptor beta chains listed below, sequenced in a study of sequential checkpoint blockade in melanoma. Sequencing was performed with immunoSEQ multiplex PCR; in TCRdb, only in-frame clones are kept and a portion is missing. The sample records 12,000 or so clones, over 75% being singletons. As for treatment: randomized to nivolumab then ipilimumab (arm A) or the reverse (arm B). The sequencing here drew on CD8+ T cells sorted from blood (inferred from file names), taken from a patient given nivolumab and ipilimumab in sequence. The receptor source for this set is a human donor with melanoma.

CDR3 DNA sequence: TGCGCCAGCAGCCAAGATCCCTCGGGCTACGAGCAGTACTTC. Translating it yields CASSQDPSGYEQYF. The V and J genes are TRBV4-1 and TRBJ2-7; the D is unclear. The CDR3 runs 14 residues. CDR1 and CDR2 from the germline V gene are MGHRA and YSYEKL. Trimming took 0 bases from V and 3 from J, leaving 9 bases between them.

The table lists this clone with a few counts. CDR3 loop: CASSHFSGTGGQQYF. CDR3 in DNA: TGTGCCAGTAGTCACTTTTCTGGGACAGGGGGGCAGCAGTACTTC. V usage is TRBV19 and J usage is TRBJ2-7, with 11 bases fitting TRBD1. The ends lost 5 bases at V and 8 bases at J; junction bases unmatched: 11. The CDR3 loop spans 15 amino acids. The V gene's germline CDR1 is LNHDA and CDR2 SQIVND (reference sequence).